These 13 T cell receptor beta chains came from one sample sequenced in a study of T cells after yellow fever vaccination. TCRdb analysed the 5' RACE reads with MiXCR anew, one entry per CDR3 protein. Of more than 450,000 distinct CDR3 sequences listed, 21% were seen once; the top ten hold roughly a sixth. Sample: PBMCs, taken roughly 20 days after the first yellow fever vaccination. The source is a man between 18 and 35 years old who received the YFV17D yellow fever vaccine.

This clonotype was seen a handful of times. This chain joins TRBV20-1 and TRBJ2-1, with D tentatively TRBD2 (5 bases). The CDR3 runs 14 residues. V shed 6 bases and J shed 5 bases, with 17 bases lying between them. CDR1 is DFQATT and CDR2 is SNEGSKA in the germline V gene (reference sequence). The CDR3 nucleotides are TGCAGTGCAACACGCGGGTCACGTGACAATGAGCAGTTCTTC. Its translation is CSATRGSRDNEQFF.

Details on this clonotype: This may arise from a read error, as a much more abundant clone is one base away. V and J are TRBV7-7 and TRBJ2-7; 9 positions agree with TRBD1. With 5 bases clipped from V and 3 bases from J, the junction kept 5 bases outside the gene matches. Germline values: CDR1 SSHAT, CDR2 FNYEAQ (reference sequence). The CDR3 has 14 residues. CDR3: CASSPGTGHYEQYF. In nucleotides, the CDR3 is TGTGCCAGCAGCCCCGGGACAGGGCACTACGAGCAGTACTTC.

The rearrangement joins TRBV20-1 to TRBJ2-3; TRBD2 is a possible D gene (7 bases). V was cut by 0 bases and J by 4 bases, with 17 bases left in between. Germline V gene sequence: CDR1 DFQATT, CDR2 SNEGSKA (reference sequence). This CDR3 has 16 residues. The CDR3 region has the DNA TGCAGTGCTAGAGACCTTAGTGGGGGGGGCGCAGATACGCAGTATTTT. It translates to CSARDLSGGGADTQYF.

The rearrangement joins TRBV15 to TRBJ2-7; TRBD2 aligns across 8 bases. V was pared by 5 bases and J by 6 bases, with 6 bases of the junction left unmatched. The CDR3 loop spans 13 amino acids. Germline V CDR1 and CDR2: LNHNV, YYDKDF (reference sequence). DNA of the CDR3: TGTGCCACCAGCCCTCGGGGGGGGGCCGAGCAGTACGTC. Translating it yields CATSPRGGAEQYV.

The rearrangement links TRBV9 to TRBJ2-3, with 10 bases lining up with TRBD1. V trimming: 0 bases; J trimming: 4 bases; junction bases outside the gene matches: 8. CDR1 SGDLS and CDR2 YYNGEE come from the germline V gene. The CDR3 covers 17 residues. CDR3 region: CASSVDSDRGGPDTQYF. The CDR3 coding sequence is TGTGCCAGCAGCGTAGACTCGGACAGGGGGGGACCAGATACGCAGTATTTT.

This clonotype has more than one count but fewer than ten. The chain links TRBV12-3 or TRBV12-4 to TRBJ1-1; D is ambiguous. This CDR3 comprises 14 residues. Trimming took 7 bases from V and 3 from J, leaving 15 bases between them. The CDR3 here is CASTKREKDTEAFF. CDR3 nucleotides: TGTGCCAGCACCAAAAGGGAAAAGGACACTGAAGCTTTCTTT.

This clonotype was detected only once. The chain employs TRBV3-1 and TRBJ2-7; 8 nucleotides agree with TRBD1. This CDR3 region has 13 residues. Germline-derived CDR1 and CDR2 are LGHDT and YNNKEL (reference sequence). The trim removed 3 bases at V and 3 bases at J, leaving 1 base unmatched. The CDR3 sequence: CASSHDRGYEQYV. The CDR3, as DNA: TGTGCCAGCAGCCACGACAGGGGCTACGAGCAGTACGTC.

This clonotype was picked up one time. The chain joins TRBV7-6 to TRBJ1-4; 10 nucleotides agree with TRBD1. The CDR3 contains 17 residues. Germline CDR1 and CDR2: SGHVS and FNYEAQ. The trim removed 1 base at V and 4 bases at J, leaving 6 bases unmatched. CDR3 sequence (DNA): TGTGCCAGCAGCTTAGAGACAGGGGGCTCGGATAATGAAAAACTGTTTTTT. Amino acid sequence: CASSLETGGSDNEKLFF.

The chain is built from TRBV12-3 or TRBV12-4 and TRBJ2-1; D is perhaps TRBD2 (6 bases). The CDR3 has 13 residues. Trimming shortened V by 6 bases and J by 9 bases, and 15 bases separated the two germline ends. The CDR3 sequence: CASRTGLATEQFF. Here the CDR3 DNA reads TGTGCCAGCAGAACTGGGCTAGCGACTGAGCAGTTCTTC.

This clonotype was observed a few times. The gene calls are TRBV20-1 and TRBJ1-5; perhaps TRBD1 as D (5 bases). Trimming shortened V by 0 bases and J by 1 base, and 13 bases separated the two germline ends. This CDR3 has 16 amino acids. Germline V gene sequence: CDR1 DFQATT, CDR2 SNEGSKA (reference sequence). DNA of the CDR3: TGCAGTGCTAGAGATGGAGGAAGGGGAAGCAATCAGCCCCAGCATTTT. It codes for CSARDGGRGSNQPQHF.

The rearrangement links TRBV10-3 to TRBJ2-2; 13 nucleotides match TRBD2. Germline assignment: CDR1 ENHRY and CDR2 SYGVKD. The V gene end was trimmed by 10 bases and the J gene end by 7 bases; junction bases not matched to a gene: 15. This CDR3 is 17 amino acids long. The chain's CDR3 is CATGTLGLAGSDGELFF. In DNA form, the CDR3 reads TGTGCCACCGGGACGCTGGGACTAGCGGGGTCGGACGGGGAGCTGTTTTTT.

This clonotype showed up just a few times. CDR3 sequence (DNA): TGTGCCAGCAGCAGACAGAGCGGGGCCCCAGATACGCAGTATTTT. Translation gives CASSRQSGAPDTQYF. The rearrangement uses TRBV11-2 and TRBJ2-3; 7 bases align to TRBD2. The length of the CDR3 is 15 residues. The J segment lost 4 bases and the V segment lost 5 bases, leaving 9 bases of the junction unmatched. The germline CDR1 and CDR2 sequences are SGHAT and FQNNGV.

The CDR3 DNA reads TGTGCCAGCAGCCAAGATTCAGAGTACGAGCAGTACGTC. Its translation: CASSQDSEYEQYV. The chain recombines TRBV3-1 with TRBJ2-7; D gene ambiguous. CDR3 length: 13 amino acids. Germline V gene sequence: CDR1 LGHDT, CDR2 YNNKEL (reference sequence). With 0 bases removed from V and 4 bases from J, the gap between germline ends came to 7 bases.